This paragraph reports one T cell receptor beta chain. This clonotype was seen a handful of times. The antigen this receptor binds is unknown. No much larger clonotype is one base removed from it; base qualities were not supplied. Sample time point, as interpreted from the label and publication: patch test 1, 2 weeks after DPC sensitization. The treatment or condition label of this sample denotes: therapeutic diphenylcyclopropenone sensitization with weekly scalp DPC. At every patch-test visit, the blood draw took place before the patch test was put on. Patients were considered eligible if aged 18 to 70, diagnosed with alopecia and deemed suitable for DPC therapy, and patients were excluded if pregnant. Total RNA was extracted from unfractionated whole blood that had been collected in Tempus Blood RNA tubes. The library was produced with RACE. TCRdb shows the sequencer as NextSeq 500. During library preparation, unique molecular identifiers were attached to individual cDNA molecules so that TCRs could be counted in a quantitative, reproducible way. Both TCR alpha and TCR beta chains were sequenced from each blood RNA sample. On the authors' methods: Samples had a median of 95,638 TCRs, with a range from about 23,224 to 700,000. V, J and CDR3 annotation of the TCR reads was carried out using the Decombinator software suite. For PS versus PT1 abundance plots, all samples were subsampled to the same number of TCRs (28,000). Expanded TCRs were defined as absent before sensitization and observed at least eight times at the 2-week time point. In TCRdb, the public reads were trimmed at Q25 with fastp and aligned with MiXCR, with productive beta chains retained. Entries that share a CDR3 protein sequence are merged under the most common genes and DNA. TCRdb, not the authors, supplied the V and J calls. The table for this sample lists more than 65,000 distinct CDR3 sequences; around 7% of them were counted only once. The top ten clonotypes cover roughly 1.6% of the sample.

These data come from a study of human T cells and chemical hapten exposure (dated by TCRdb to the early 2020s). Describing the broader study: For sensitization, 2% DPC in acetone was applied to a roughly 2 cm by roughly 2 cm area of upper inner arm skin. Weekly therapeutic DPC doses were additionally applied to the scalp of patients throughout the roughly 25-week study period. Patch testing was performed on the upper back with Finn chambers containing 0.01% DPC, and the patch tests were scored after 6 days according to International Contact Dermatitis Research Group standards. The patient cohort, mostly female, included alopecia areata with under or over 50% scalp involvement, alopecia totalis and alopecia universalis. Libraries were pooled for sequencing, and per-sample TCR yields varied mainly because of small differences in library volumes within the pool. In alopecia patients, the study followed how the peripheral blood TCR repertoire changed in vivo over primary and secondary sensitization to diphenylcyclopropenone (DPC), a hapten. Blood samples were taken from patients before sensitization (week 0) and at 2, 6 and about 24 weeks after DPC sensitization. For TCR sequencing, blood came from 25 to 35 alopecia patients at anywhere from one to four time points (pre-sensitization, 2, 6 and 24 weeks).

The germline V gene provides CDR1 LGHNA and CDR2 YNFKEQ. Its CDR3 holds 15 amino acids, cysteine through phenylalanine. Only the CDR3 part of the read is kept: 45 bases, read in frame from the first base. The V end loses 0 bases and the J end loses 4 bases, and a stretch of 12 bases separates them. Results and caveats for the whole study, not just this receptor: Significantly more large CDR3 similarity clusters were formed by expanded TCRs than by pre-sensitization or healthy control sets, consistent with antigen-driven responses. After repeated subsampling, the strength of the expansion versus patch-test correlation and the threshold at which it became significant changed. Because every patient had alopecia, a presumed autoimmune disease, the patients' immune response might differ from that of healthy individuals. Patch test score correlated positively with the number of PT1 expanded TCRs, reaching significance at thresholds 8, 16 and 32 but not at 4. DPC sensitization did not change how many TCRs were above 1 in 1000 frequency, and no evidence was found of alterations in global repertoire structure.

This TCR came from a woman under 40 with alopecia areata. Some clones in this sample may be carry-over from other donors' samples. The sequence links TRBV4-2 to TRBJ1-2; the D gene lacks a confident call. This material consisted of whole blood, taken in connection with sensitization to the hapten diphenylcyclopropenone (DPC). This receptor has the CDR3 CASSQDGQIIYGYTF. The sequence in DNA is TGTGCCAGCAGCCAAGATGGGCAGATCATCTATGGCTACACCTTC.